These 12 T cell receptor beta chains were all obtained from the same sample, sequenced in a study of beta chain features in type 1 diabetes (dated by TCRdb to 2017 to 2018). Receptor amplification or capture employed the immunoSEQ multiplex PCR assay. The High Capacity cDNA Reverse Transcription Kit was used to reverse transcribe all of the isolated RNA, meaning that expressed TCRB transcripts were what got sequenced. TCRdb holds this immuneACCESS table with in-frame rearrangements only. Some clones are missing; in checked studies, unresolved V genes explain under half, and the rest has no known cause. For this sample the table gives around 240,000 clones, of which about 10% were detected only once. 0.03% to 0.04% of the sample is taken by the ten largest. The sequenced sample consisted of naive CD4+ T cells from blood. The sample's cell subset or site label is to be understood as: true naive CD4+ T cells. The source of these receptors is a woman younger than 35 in good health.

This clone was found a few times. V usage is TRBV21-1 and J usage is TRBJ2-3; TRBD1 reflects the table's D call only, with no check against the DNA. TRBV21-1 is a pseudogene. The length of the CDR3 is 14 residues. The CDR3 reads CASSNNRAGDTQYF. In DNA, the CDR3 is TGTGCCAGCAGCAACAACAGGGCCGGAGATACGCAGTATTTT.

This clone was detected a few times. The V and J genes are TRBV5-1 and TRBJ2-3; D call uncertain. This CDR3 spans 14 amino acids. CDR1 is SGHRS and CDR2 is YFSETQ in the germline V gene. V dropped 2 bases and J dropped 3 bases, with 10 bases sitting between them. The CDR3 reads CASSFLGRTDTQYF. The CDR3 coding sequence is TGCGCCAGCAGCTTTCTAGGCCGAACAGATACGCAGTATTTT. Supplemented by reference TRBV5-1 and TRBJ2-3, the full variable domain reads KAGVTQTPRYLIKTRGQQVTLSCSPISGHRSVSWYQQTPGQGLQFLFEYFSETQRNKGNFPGRFSGRQFSNSRSEMNVSTLELGDSALYLCASSFLGRTDTQYFGPGTRLTVL.

A few counts support this clone. The chain combines TRBV7-2 with TRBJ2-2; TRBD2 matches at 7 bases. Per the germline V gene, CDR1 is SGHTA and CDR2 is FQGNSA. J lost 1 base, V lost 5 bases, and 10 bases had no gene match. The CDR3 contains 17 residues. CDR3 sequence (DNA): TGTGCCAGCAGCGTCCGGTCCGGGGGGTGGAACACCGGGGAGCTGTTTTTT. Translating gives CASSVRSGGWNTGELFF. The full variable domain, completed using reference TRBV7-2 and TRBJ2-2, is GAGVSQSPSNKVTEKGKDVELRCDPISGHTALYWYRQSLGQGLEFLIYFQGNSAPDKSGLPSDRFSAERTGGSVSTLTIQRTQQEDSAVYLCASSVRSGGWNTGELFFGEGSRLTVL.

J is TRBJ2-7 and V is TRBV21-1; whether TRBD2, the table's D call, matches the DNA was not checked. TRBV21-1 is marked as a pseudogene. The CDR3 covers 20 residues. The CDR3 nucleotides read TGTGCCAGCAGCATTTTTGTGCACGTCTTGTGGGCTAGCGTCAGCTACGAGCAGTACTTC. Translating gives CASSIFVHVLWASVSYEQYF.

This clone was recorded a few times. This chain connects TRBV10-3 to TRBJ2-7, with 8 nucleotides matching TRBD1. The germline V gene has CDR1 ENHRY and CDR2 SYGVKD. The CDR3 is 18 amino acids. Unmatched junction bases numbered 13, after V lost 0 bases and J lost 3 bases. The CDR3 DNA reads as TGTGCCATCAGTGAGTCTGGACAGGGTTTGCGCGGAATCTACGAGCAGTACTTC. Translating it yields CAISESGQGLRGIYEQYF.

This clone was counted a few times. The CDR3 reads CASSENNEQYF. CDR3 nucleotides: TGCGCCAGCAGTGAGAACAACGAGCAGTACTTC. The V gene is TRBV10-1, the J gene TRBJ2-7; D gene uncertain. The length of the CDR3 is 11 residues. In germline, CDR1 is WNHNN, CDR2 SYGVQD (reference sequence). V lost 2 bases, J lost 5 bases, and 4 bases lay in between.

This clone was recorded a few times. The chain carries TRBV4-1 and TRBJ2-2; 9 bases match TRBD1. Germline CDR1 is MGHRA and CDR2 is YSYEKL. The CDR3 sequence is 15 residues long. Losses at the gene ends were 4 bases for V and 6 bases for J; bases not matched to a gene: 6. The CDR3 DNA is TGCGCCAGCAGCCGAGGACAGGGGCGGGCCGGGGAGCTGTTTTTT. Its protein product is CASSRGQGRAGELFF.

The chain is built from TRBV7-3 and TRBJ1-1; D is possibly TRBD1 (5 bases). The CDR3 runs to 14 residues. Between the trimmed V and J ends, which lost 8 bases and 3 bases, there was a span of 16 bases. In germline, CDR1 is SGHTA, CDR2 FQGTGA. CDR3 coding DNA: TGTGCCAGCTCCTTAAGCGGGGGACACACTGAAGCTTTCTTT. Its translation is CASSLSGGHTEAFF.

This clone has just a few counts. V and J are TRBV30 and TRBJ1-3; D gene uncertain. This CDR3 has 12 residues. V was shortened by 6 bases and J by 0 bases, with 6 bases between the two germline ends. Germline CDR1 and CDR2: GTSNPN and SVGIG (reference sequence). For the CDR3, the DNA is TGTGCCTGCCCGAGCTCTGGAAACACCATATATTTT. Translation gives CACPSSGNTIYF.

The chain employs TRBV5-1 and TRBJ2-1, with 8 bases identical to TRBD2. The CDR3 spans 14 residues. Germline V CDR1 and CDR2: SGHRS, YFSETQ. J was trimmed by 5 bases and V by 4 bases; bases with no gene match: 5. CDR3 sequence: CASSVLAGDNEQFF. The CDR3 coding sequence is TGCGCCAGCAGCGTCCTAGCGGGCGACAATGAGCAGTTCTTC.

The chain is built from TRBV30 and TRBJ1-6; 10 nucleotides align to TRBD1. Germline trimming cut 3 bases from V and 7 bases from J; bases unmatched to any gene: 6. This CDR3 comprises 15 residues. The germline V gene encodes CDR1 GTSNPN and CDR2 SVGIG (reference sequence). CDR3 sequence: CAWREWGQGNSPLHF. CDR3 DNA: TGTGCCTGGAGGGAATGGGGACAGGGGAATTCACCCCTCCACTTT. Looking up the rest from reference TRBV30 and TRBJ1-6 gives the full variable domain: SQTIHQWPATLVQPVGSPLSLECTVEGTSNPNLYWYRQAAGRGLQLLFYSVGIGQISSEVPQNLSASRPQDRQFILSSKKLLLSDSGFYLCAWREWGQGNSPLHFGNGTRLTVT.

This clone was seen only a few times. The CDR3 here is CARTPAGEGSYEQFF. Here the CDR3 DNA reads TGTGCCAGGACCCCCGCGGGAGAAGGGTCGTATGAGCAGTTCTTC. J is TRBJ2-1 and V is TRBV27, with 7 bases lining up with TRBD2. Per germline, CDR1 MNHEY and CDR2 SMNVEV (reference sequence). Germline trimming cut 9 bases from V and 8 bases from J; bases unmatched to any gene: 16. The CDR3 is 15 amino acids.